A selection of T cell receptor beta chains follows, all from one sample in a study of blood T cell repertoires in COVID-19. TCRdb's table, derived via immunoSEQ multiplex PCR, lists solely in-frame clones and lacks some. The sample contains approximately 180,000 clones, under 80% of which appear only once. Sample: PBMCs or T cells enriched from blood (not recorded which). These TCRs come from a woman between 45 and 65 years old with acute COVID-19. Both conserved end residues are part of each CDR3. D genes are given only for firm matches. The size field is filled for only some rows; it gives once, few, many or a size class.

D gene: NA; clone size: NA; J gene: TRBJ2-5; V gene: TRBV5-1; CDR3 DNA: TGCGCCAGCGCCTTGGGCTCTTCAGTCAGGGAGACCCAGTACTTC; CDR3 protein: CASALGSSVRETQYF
D gene: NA; clone size: once; J gene: TRBJ1-1; V gene: TRBV28; CDR3 DNA: TGTGCCAGCAGTTTATCGGCGGGAGGGTACACTGAAGCTTTCTTT; CDR3 protein: CASSLSAGGYTEAFF
D gene: NA; clone size: few; J gene: TRBJ1-5; V gene: TRBV7-2; CDR3 DNA: TGTGCCAGCAGCTTGGCAAGTGGCACACTAAATCAGCCCCAGCATTTT; CDR3 protein: CASSLASGTLNQPQHF
D gene: NA; clone size: NA; J gene: TRBJ1-2; V gene: TRBV4-2; CDR3 DNA: TGTGCCAGCAGCCAAGATCGAACAGTTAACTATGGCTACACCTTC; CDR3 protein: CASSQDRTVNYGYTF
D gene: TRBD1; clone size: NA; J gene: TRBJ1-5; V gene: TRBV28; CDR3 DNA: TGTGCCAGCAGTTTGTCGACAGGGCCATATCAGCCCCAGCATTTT; CDR3 protein: CASSLSTGPYQPQHF
D gene: TRBD1; clone size: NA; J gene: TRBJ1-3; V gene: TRBV6-5; CDR3 DNA: TGTGCCAGCAGCGAGACAGGGGGCCCAGACACCATATATTTT; CDR3 protein: CASSETGGPDTIYF
D gene: NA; clone size: NA; J gene: TRBJ2-4; V gene: TRBV10-1; CDR3 DNA: TGCGCCAGCAGTGAGTCTGGACAGAAAAACATTCAGTACTTC; CDR3 protein: CASSESGQKNIQYF
D gene: NA; clone size: once; J gene: TRBJ1-5; V gene: TRBV7-2; CDR3 DNA: TGTGCCAGCAGCCCCCCGGGAAGGAGGGGTGGTCAGCCCCAGCATTTT; CDR3 protein: CASSPPGRRGGQPQHF
D gene: TRBD1; clone size: NA; J gene: TRBJ1-4; V gene: TRBV25-1; CDR3 DNA: TGTGCCAGCAGTGTAAGGACAGGGAAAACTAATGAAAAACTGTTTTTT; CDR3 protein: CASSVRTGKTNEKLFF
D gene: NA; clone size: NA; J gene: TRBJ1-5; V gene: TRBV2; CDR3 DNA: TGTGCCAGCAGCCCCGGGACAAATCAGCCCCAGCATTTT; CDR3 protein: CASSPGTNQPQHF
D gene: TRBD1; clone size: NA; J gene: TRBJ1-2; V gene: TRBV5-1; CDR3 DNA: TGCGCCAGCAGCCCTGGACAGGAGCCCGTCTATGGCTACACCTTC; CDR3 protein: CASSPGQEPVYGYTF
D gene: NA; clone size: NA; J gene: TRBJ2-5; V gene: TRBV7-9; CDR3 DNA: TGTGCCAGCAGCTTATCTACGAAACAAGAGACCCAGTACTTC; CDR3 protein: CASSLSTKQETQYF
D gene: NA; clone size: NA; J gene: TRBJ1-3; V gene: TRBV25-1; CDR3 DNA: TGTGCCAGCACCCCATGGGGCATATTTGGGAACACCATATATTTT; CDR3 protein: CASTPWGIFGNTIYF
D gene: NA; clone size: NA; J gene: TRBJ1-2; V gene: TRBV24-1; CDR3 DNA: TGTGCCACCAGTGATTCCCACGCCGTAGCTAACTATGGCTACACCTTC; CDR3 protein: CATSDSHAVANYGYTF
D gene: TRBD2; clone size: NA; J gene: TRBJ2-3; V gene: TRBV4-2; CDR3 DNA: TGTGCCAGCAGCCAAGATCCCCCTAGCGGGGGGACCTACTCTCCTAGCACAGATACGCAGTATTTT; CDR3 protein: CASSQDPPSGGTYSPSTDTQYF
D gene: NA; clone size: NA; J gene: TRBJ2-2; V gene: TRBV5-4; CDR3 DNA: TGTGCCAGCAGCTTGGCGGCGGCCGGGGAGCTGTTTTTT; CDR3 protein: CASSLAAAGELFF
D gene: NA; clone size: NA; J gene: TRBJ1-1; V gene: TRBV28; CDR3 DNA: TGCGCCAGCAGTTTGGGTGGGGAGGACACTGAAGCTTTCTTT; CDR3 protein: CASSLGGEDTEAFF
D gene: NA; clone size: NA; J gene: TRBJ1-5; V gene: TRBV6-6; CDR3 DNA: TGTGCCAGCAGTTTGGCGGGTGTCGACAATCAGCCCCAGCATTTT; CDR3 protein: CASSLAGVDNQPQHF
D gene: NA; clone size: NA; J gene: TRBJ1-6; V gene: TRBV10-3; CDR3 DNA: TGTGCCATCAGTGACCAGGGTAATGGTTCACCCCTCCACTTT; CDR3 protein: CAISDQGNGSPLHF
D gene: TRBD2; clone size: NA; J gene: TRBJ2-5; V gene: TRBV4-2; CDR3 DNA: TGTGCCAGCAGCCAAGACCCAGGCAGCGGGGGGCAGAAGACCCAGTACTTC; CDR3 protein: CASSQDPGSGGQKTQYF
D gene: TRBD1; clone size: once; J gene: TRBJ1-4; V gene: TRBV5-6; CDR3 DNA: TGTGCCAGCAGCCTGGACAGGTCGTTCGAAAAACTGTTTTTT; CDR3 protein: CASSLDRSFEKLFF
D gene: TRBD1; clone size: NA; J gene: TRBJ1-2; V gene: TRBV7-8; CDR3 DNA: TGTGCCAGCAGCTCCTCCGACAGGGATGACTATGGCTACACCTTC; CDR3 protein: CASSSSDRDDYGYTF
D gene: TRBD1; clone size: few; J gene: TRBJ1-1; V gene: TRBV5-4; CDR3 DNA: TGTGCCAGCAGCTTGGGGGGACAGGGCTGGACTGAAGCTTTCTTT; CDR3 protein: CASSLGGQGWTEAFF
D gene: NA; clone size: NA; J gene: TRBJ2-5; V gene: TRBV25-1; CDR3 DNA: TGTGCCAGCAGTCGGAAGGGGGGGACTGGAGAGACCCAGTACTTC; CDR3 protein: CASSRKGGTGETQYF
D gene: NA; clone size: NA; J gene: TRBJ1-6; V gene: TRBV21-1; CDR3 DNA: TGTGCCAGCAGCAAAAGGACAGGCCGCCCGGGATCACCCCTCCACTTT; CDR3 protein: CASSKRTGRPGSPLHF
D gene: NA; clone size: NA; J gene: TRBJ1-5; V gene: TRBV18; CDR3 DNA: TGTGCCAGCTCTCCTTTAGGCCCGACTGGTAGCAATCAGCCCCAGCATTTT; CDR3 protein: CASSPLGPTGSNQPQHF
D gene: NA; clone size: NA; J gene: TRBJ1-1; V gene: TRBV19; CDR3 DNA: TGTGCCAGTAGTTACGGCAGGGTGAACACTGAAGCTTTCTTT; CDR3 protein: CASSYGRVNTEAFF
D gene: TRBD1; clone size: NA; J gene: TRBJ1-1; V gene: TRBV29-1; CDR3 DNA: TGCAGCGACTTTTTACAGGGGCGGTCTGAAGCTTTCTTT; CDR3 protein: CSDFLQGRSEAFF
D gene: NA; clone size: NA; J gene: TRBJ2-1; V gene: TRBV12-1; CDR3 DNA: TGTGCCAGCGGTAGACAGCCCTCCGTTGAGCAGTTCTTC; CDR3 protein: CASGRQPSVEQFF
D gene: NA; clone size: NA; J gene: TRBJ1-2; V gene: TRBV18; CDR3 DNA: TGTGCCAGCTCACCTGACGGCGGGGGCTACACCTTC; CDR3 protein: CASSPDGGGYTF
D gene: NA; clone size: NA; J gene: TRBJ1-6; V gene: TRBV27; CDR3 DNA: TGTGCCAGCAGTATCTTCAGGGTGGGTTCACCCCTCCACTTT; CDR3 protein: CASSIFRVGSPLHF
D gene: NA; clone size: NA; J gene: TRBJ1-2; V gene: TRBV3-1/TRBV3-2; CDR3 DNA: TGTGCCAGCAGCCACCTGAGAGGCTGGTCAGGGGCCAATGGCTACACCTTC; CDR3 protein: CASSHLRGWSGANGYTF
D gene: TRBD1; clone size: NA; J gene: TRBJ2-1; V gene: TRBV6-2/TRBV6-3; CDR3 DNA: TGTGCCAGCAGCCGCCCCAGGGGGACCTACAATGAGCAGTTCTTC; CDR3 protein: CASSRPRGTYNEQFF
D gene: TRBD1; clone size: NA; J gene: TRBJ1-2; V gene: TRBV27; CDR3 DNA: TGTGCCAGCAGTCGAACCGGACAGGGGGTTAGAAACTATGGCTACACCTTC; CDR3 protein: CASSRTGQGVRNYGYTF
D gene: NA; clone size: NA; J gene: TRBJ2-5; V gene: TRBV29-1; CDR3 DNA: TGCAGCGTCCAGACAGTGCAAGAGACCCAGTACTTC; CDR3 protein: CSVQTVQETQYF
D gene: TRBD2; clone size: NA; J gene: TRBJ2-5; V gene: TRBV5-1; CDR3 DNA: TGCGCCAGCAGCGCTACTAGCGGGGGGGCCGGGGAGACCCAGTACTTC; CDR3 protein: CASSATSGGAGETQYF
D gene: NA; clone size: NA; J gene: TRBJ1-3; V gene: TRBV25-1; CDR3 DNA: TGTGCCAGCAGCCTCTCTGGAAACACCATATATTTT; CDR3 protein: CASSLSGNTIYF
D gene: NA; clone size: once; J gene: TRBJ1-1; V gene: TRBV7-9; CDR3 DNA: TGTGCCAGCAGCTCGCGGGCCGGGTTTGGGCCTGAAGCTTTCTTT; CDR3 protein: CASSSRAGFGPEAFF
D gene: NA; clone size: NA; J gene: TRBJ1-1; V gene: TRBV6-2/TRBV6-3; CDR3 DNA: TGTGCCAGCAGTTCCGGGGAGGTCACTGAAGCTTTCTTT; CDR3 protein: CASSSGEVTEAFF
D gene: NA; clone size: NA; J gene: TRBJ2-5; V gene: TRBV19; CDR3 DNA: TGTGCCAGTAGTATAGATCTGAGGGCCCGGGAGACCCAGTACTTC; CDR3 protein: CASSIDLRARETQYF
D gene: NA; clone size: NA; J gene: TRBJ1-1; V gene: TRBV18; CDR3 DNA: TGTGCCAGCTCACCAGAGGGCGCAAACACTGAAGCTTTCTTT; CDR3 protein: CASSPEGANTEAFF
D gene: TRBD1; clone size: few; J gene: TRBJ1-2; V gene: TRBV6-5; CDR3 DNA: TGTGCCAGCAGTTACCCGGGACAGCCTCTCCGGGGCTACACCTTC; CDR3 protein: CASSYPGQPLRGYTF
D gene: TRBD1; clone size: NA; J gene: TRBJ2-5; V gene: TRBV25-1; CDR3 DNA: TGTGCCAGCAGCGTCGGTGGACAGGGAGGAGAAGAGACCCAGTACTTC; CDR3 protein: CASSVGGQGGEETQYF
D gene: NA; clone size: NA; J gene: TRBJ2-1; V gene: TRBV7-9; CDR3 DNA: TGTGCCAGCAGCCCTTGGAGATCCGAGGGGTTCTTC; CDR3 protein: CASSPWRSEGFF
D gene: NA; clone size: NA; J gene: TRBJ1-5; V gene: TRBV18; CDR3 DNA: TGTGCCAGCTCACCGGCGGTCGGCCAGCCCCAGCATTTT; CDR3 protein: CASSPAVGQPQHF
D gene: NA; clone size: NA; J gene: TRBJ1-5; V gene: TRBV19; CDR3 DNA: TGTGCCAGTAGTACAGGGACACCCATAAGCAATCAGCCCCAGCATTTT; CDR3 protein: CASSTGTPISNQPQHF
D gene: NA; clone size: NA; J gene: TRBJ1-5; V gene: TRBV28; CDR3 DNA: TGTGCCAGCAGCTTCAGGGTTCAGCCCCAGCATTTT; CDR3 protein: CASSFRVQPQHF
D gene: NA; clone size: NA; J gene: TRBJ1-4; V gene: TRBV28; CDR3 DNA: TGTGCCAGCAGCCGTACCGGGACACAAAAACTGTTTTTT; CDR3 protein: CASSRTGTQKLFF
D gene: NA; clone size: NA; J gene: TRBJ2-3; V gene: TRBV5-4; CDR3 DNA: TGTGCCAGCAGCTTGGGGGGAGAAGGGGGAATGAAAGATACGCAGTATTTT; CDR3 protein: CASSLGGEGGMKDTQYF
D gene: TRBD2; clone size: NA; J gene: TRBJ2-1; V gene: TRBV6-9; CDR3 DNA: TGTGCCAGCGTATTAGCGGGGGGGCCGGGGAATGAGCAGTTCTTC; CDR3 protein: CASVLAGGPGNEQFF
D gene: NA; clone size: NA; J gene: TRBJ1-1; V gene: TRBV10-1; CDR3 DNA: TGCGCCAGCAGCGCCCGACAGGACAACGCTGAAGCTTTCTTT; CDR3 protein: CASSARQDNAEAFF
D gene: NA; clone size: NA; J gene: TRBJ1-6; V gene: TRBV28; CDR3 DNA: TGTGCCAGCAGTTTCCCAGGTCAAGGGGTACCCCTCCACTTT; CDR3 protein: CASSFPGQGVPLHF
D gene: TRBD2; clone size: NA; J gene: TRBJ2-1; V gene: TRBV5-1; CDR3 DNA: TGCGCCAGCAGCCCCACCTCTTGGCGGGGGGGCAATGAGCAGTTCTTC; CDR3 protein: CASSPTSWRGGNEQFF